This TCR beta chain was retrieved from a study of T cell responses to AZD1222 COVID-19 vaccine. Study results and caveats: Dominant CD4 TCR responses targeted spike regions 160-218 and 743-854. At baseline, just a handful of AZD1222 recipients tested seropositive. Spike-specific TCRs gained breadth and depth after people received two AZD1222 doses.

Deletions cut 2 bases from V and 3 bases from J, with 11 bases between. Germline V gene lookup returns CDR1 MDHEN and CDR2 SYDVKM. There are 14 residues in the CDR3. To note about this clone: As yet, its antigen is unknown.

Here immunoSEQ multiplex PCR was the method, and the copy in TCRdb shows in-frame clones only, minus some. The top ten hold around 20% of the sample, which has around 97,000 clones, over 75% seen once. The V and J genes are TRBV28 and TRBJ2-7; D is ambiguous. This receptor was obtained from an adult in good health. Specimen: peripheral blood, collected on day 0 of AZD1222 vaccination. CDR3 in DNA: TGTGCCAGCAGTTTACCCTCTCTTCGCTACGAGCAGTACTTC. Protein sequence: CASSLPSLRYEQYF.